This T cell receptor beta chain was captured by sequencing in a study of T cells after yellow fever vaccination. TCR cDNA, made by 5'RACE template switching, carried an added universal primer site and UMIs. TCRdb ran MiXCR on the 5' RACE reads and lists one entry per CDR3 protein. The repertoire includes about 340,000 distinct CDR3 sequences, around an eighth of them detected once, and 2.5% to 4% sits in the top ten. CDR1 is LGHNT, CDR2 FRNRAP, per germline. CDR3 length: 13 residues. V dropped 6 bases and J dropped 5 bases, with 10 bases sitting between them. Study findings and constraints: Researchers cautioned that FACS-sorted repertoires could harbor abundant clonotypes contaminating from the bulk population. Among primary-vaccination clones, most reappeared after the booster, at almost 98% for CD4 and more than 85% for CD8. A faster peak, day 5 versus 15, was reached by the weaker secondary response.

Details on this clonotype: Its antigen is unidentified.

The chain joins TRBV12-5 to TRBJ2-2; no clear D gene. Sample: CD4+ T cells sorted from PBMCs, taken 15 days after the yellow fever booster vaccination. The receptor comes from a man younger than 35 who received the YFV17D yellow fever vaccine. The chain's CDR3 is CASGSMGTGELFF. For the CDR3, the DNA is TGTGCTAGTGGCTCGATGGGAACCGGGGAGCTGTTTTTT.